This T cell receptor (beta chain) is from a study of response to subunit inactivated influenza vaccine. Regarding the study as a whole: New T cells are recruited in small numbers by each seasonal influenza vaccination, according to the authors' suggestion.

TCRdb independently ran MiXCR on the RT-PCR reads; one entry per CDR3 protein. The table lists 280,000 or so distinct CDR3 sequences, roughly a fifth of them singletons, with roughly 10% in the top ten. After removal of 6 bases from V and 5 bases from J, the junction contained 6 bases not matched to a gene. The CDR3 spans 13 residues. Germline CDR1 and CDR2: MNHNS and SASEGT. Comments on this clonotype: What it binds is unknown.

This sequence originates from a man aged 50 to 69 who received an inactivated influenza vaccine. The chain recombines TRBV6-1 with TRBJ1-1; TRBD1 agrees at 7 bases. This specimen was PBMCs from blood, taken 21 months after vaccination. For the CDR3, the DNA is TGTGCCAGCAGACACCGGGACAGAACTGAAGCTTTCTTT. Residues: CASRHRDRTEAFF.